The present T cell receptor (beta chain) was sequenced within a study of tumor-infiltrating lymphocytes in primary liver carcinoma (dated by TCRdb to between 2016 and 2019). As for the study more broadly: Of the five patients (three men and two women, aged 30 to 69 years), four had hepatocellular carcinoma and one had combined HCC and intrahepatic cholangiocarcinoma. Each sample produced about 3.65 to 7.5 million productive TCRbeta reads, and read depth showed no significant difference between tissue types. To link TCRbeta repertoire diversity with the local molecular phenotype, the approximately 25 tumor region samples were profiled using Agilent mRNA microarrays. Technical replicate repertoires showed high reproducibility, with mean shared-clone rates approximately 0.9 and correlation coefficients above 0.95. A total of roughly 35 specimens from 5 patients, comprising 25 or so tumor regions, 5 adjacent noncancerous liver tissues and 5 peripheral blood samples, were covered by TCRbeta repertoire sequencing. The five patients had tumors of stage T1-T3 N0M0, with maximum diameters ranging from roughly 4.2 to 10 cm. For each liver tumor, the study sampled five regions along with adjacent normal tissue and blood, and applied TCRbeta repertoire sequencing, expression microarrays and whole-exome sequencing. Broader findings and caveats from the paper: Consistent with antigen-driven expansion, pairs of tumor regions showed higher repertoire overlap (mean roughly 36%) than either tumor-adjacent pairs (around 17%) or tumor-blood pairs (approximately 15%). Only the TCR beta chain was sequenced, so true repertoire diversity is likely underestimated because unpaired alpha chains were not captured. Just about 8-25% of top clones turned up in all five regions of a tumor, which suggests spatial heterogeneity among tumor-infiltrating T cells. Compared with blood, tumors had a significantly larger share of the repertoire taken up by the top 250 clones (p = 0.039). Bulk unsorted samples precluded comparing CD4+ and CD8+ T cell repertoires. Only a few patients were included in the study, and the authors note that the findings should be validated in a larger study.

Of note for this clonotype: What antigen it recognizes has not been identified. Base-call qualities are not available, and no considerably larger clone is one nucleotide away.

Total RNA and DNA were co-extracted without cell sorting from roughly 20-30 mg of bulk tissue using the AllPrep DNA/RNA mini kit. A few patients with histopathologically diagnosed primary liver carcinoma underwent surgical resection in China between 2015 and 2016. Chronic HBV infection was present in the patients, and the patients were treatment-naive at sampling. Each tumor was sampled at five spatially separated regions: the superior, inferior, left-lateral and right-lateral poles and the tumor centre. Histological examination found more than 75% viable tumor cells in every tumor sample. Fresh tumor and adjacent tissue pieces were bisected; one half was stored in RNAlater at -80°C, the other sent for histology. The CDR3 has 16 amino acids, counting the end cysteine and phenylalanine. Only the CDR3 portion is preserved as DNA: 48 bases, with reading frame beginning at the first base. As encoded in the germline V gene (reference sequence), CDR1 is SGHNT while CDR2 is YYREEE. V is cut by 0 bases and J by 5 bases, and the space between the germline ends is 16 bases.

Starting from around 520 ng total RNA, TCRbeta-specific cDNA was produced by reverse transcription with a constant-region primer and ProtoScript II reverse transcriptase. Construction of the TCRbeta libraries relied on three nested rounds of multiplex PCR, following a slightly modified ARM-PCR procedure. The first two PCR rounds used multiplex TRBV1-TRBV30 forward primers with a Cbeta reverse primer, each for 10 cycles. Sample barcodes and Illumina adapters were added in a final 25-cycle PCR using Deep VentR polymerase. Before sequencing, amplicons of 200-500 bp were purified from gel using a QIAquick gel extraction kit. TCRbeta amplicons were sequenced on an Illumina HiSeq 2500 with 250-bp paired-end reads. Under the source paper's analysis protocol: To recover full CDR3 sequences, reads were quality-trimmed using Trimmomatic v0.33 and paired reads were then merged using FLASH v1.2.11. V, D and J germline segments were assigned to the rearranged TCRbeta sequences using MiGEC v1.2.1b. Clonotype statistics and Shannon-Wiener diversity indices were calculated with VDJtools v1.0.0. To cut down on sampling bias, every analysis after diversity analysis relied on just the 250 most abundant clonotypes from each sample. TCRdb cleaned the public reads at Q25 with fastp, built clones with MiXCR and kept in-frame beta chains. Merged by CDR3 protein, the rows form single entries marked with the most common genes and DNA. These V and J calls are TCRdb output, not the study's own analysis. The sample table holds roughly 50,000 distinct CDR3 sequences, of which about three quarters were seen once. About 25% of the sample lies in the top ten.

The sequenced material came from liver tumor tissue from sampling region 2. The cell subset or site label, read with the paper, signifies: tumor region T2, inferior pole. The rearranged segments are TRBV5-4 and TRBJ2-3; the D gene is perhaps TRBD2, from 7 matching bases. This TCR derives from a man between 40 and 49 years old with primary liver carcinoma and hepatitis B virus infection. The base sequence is TGTGCCAGCAGCTTGGTACAGGGACTAAGTTTAGATACGCAGTATTTT. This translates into CASSLVQGLSLDTQYF.